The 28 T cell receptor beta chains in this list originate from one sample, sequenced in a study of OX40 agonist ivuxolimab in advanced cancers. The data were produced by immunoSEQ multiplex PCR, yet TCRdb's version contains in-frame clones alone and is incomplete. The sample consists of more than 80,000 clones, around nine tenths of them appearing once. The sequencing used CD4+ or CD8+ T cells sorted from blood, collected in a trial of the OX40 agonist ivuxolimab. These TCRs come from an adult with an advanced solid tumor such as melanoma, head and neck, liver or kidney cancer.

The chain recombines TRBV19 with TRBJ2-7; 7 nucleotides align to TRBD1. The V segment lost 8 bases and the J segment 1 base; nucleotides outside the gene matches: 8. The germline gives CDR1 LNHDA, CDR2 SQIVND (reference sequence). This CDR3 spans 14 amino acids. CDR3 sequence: CASSIQGISYEQYF. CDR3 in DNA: TGTGCCAGTTCAATACAGGGGATTTCCTACGAGCAGTACTTC. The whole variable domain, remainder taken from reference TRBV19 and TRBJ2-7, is DGGITQSPKYLFRKEGQNVTLSCEQNLNHDAMYWYRQDPGQGLRLIYYSQIVNDFQKGDIAEGYSVSREKKESFPLTVTSAQKNPTAFYLCASSIQGISYEQYFGPGTRLTVT.

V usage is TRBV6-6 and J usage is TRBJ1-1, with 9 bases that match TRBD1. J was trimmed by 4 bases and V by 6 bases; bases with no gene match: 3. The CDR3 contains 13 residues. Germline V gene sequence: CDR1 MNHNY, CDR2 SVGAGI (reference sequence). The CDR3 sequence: CASRGQGATEAFF. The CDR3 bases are TGTGCCAGCAGGGGACAGGGTGCCACTGAAGCTTTCTTT.

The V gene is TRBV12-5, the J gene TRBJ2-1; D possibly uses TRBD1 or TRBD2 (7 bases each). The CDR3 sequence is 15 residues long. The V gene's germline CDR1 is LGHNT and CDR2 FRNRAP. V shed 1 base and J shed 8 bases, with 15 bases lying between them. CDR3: CASGLEQGRVYEQFF. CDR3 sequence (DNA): TGTGCTAGTGGTTTGGAACAGGGGAGGGTGTATGAGCAGTTCTTC. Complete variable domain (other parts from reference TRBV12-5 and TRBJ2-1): DARVTQTPRHKVTEMGQEVTMRCQPILGHNTVFWYRQTMMQGLELLAYFRNRAPLDDSGMPKDRFSAEMPDATLATLKIQPSEPRDSAVYFCASGLEQGRVYEQFFGPGTRLTVL.

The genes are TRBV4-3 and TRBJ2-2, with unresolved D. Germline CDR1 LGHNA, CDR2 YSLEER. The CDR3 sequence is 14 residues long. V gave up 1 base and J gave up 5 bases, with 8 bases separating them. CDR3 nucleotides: TGCGCCAGCAGCCAAGTGGACGGGACCGGGGAGCTGTTTTTT. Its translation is CASSQVDGTGELFF.

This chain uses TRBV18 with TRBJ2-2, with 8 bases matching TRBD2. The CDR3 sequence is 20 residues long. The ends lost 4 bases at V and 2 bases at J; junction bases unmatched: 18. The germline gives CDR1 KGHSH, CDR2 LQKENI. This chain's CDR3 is CASSRGGRTPSTVNTGELFF. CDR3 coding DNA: TGTGCCAGCTCACGGGGCGGGAGGACTCCCTCAACAGTAAACACCGGGGAGCTGTTTTTT.

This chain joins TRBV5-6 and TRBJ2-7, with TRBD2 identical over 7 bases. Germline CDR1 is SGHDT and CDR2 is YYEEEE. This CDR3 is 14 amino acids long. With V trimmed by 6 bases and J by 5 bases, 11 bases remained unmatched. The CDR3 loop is CASTAYGGYHEQYF. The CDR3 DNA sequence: TGTGCCAGCACCGCTTACGGGGGGTATCACGAGCAGTACTTC.

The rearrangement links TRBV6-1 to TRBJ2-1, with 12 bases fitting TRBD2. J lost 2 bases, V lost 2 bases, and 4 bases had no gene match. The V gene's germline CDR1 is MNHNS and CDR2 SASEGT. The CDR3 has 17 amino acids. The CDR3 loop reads CASSELAGGLPYNEQFF. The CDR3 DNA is TGTGCCAGCAGTGAACTAGCGGGGGGGCTACCCTACAATGAGCAGTTCTTC.

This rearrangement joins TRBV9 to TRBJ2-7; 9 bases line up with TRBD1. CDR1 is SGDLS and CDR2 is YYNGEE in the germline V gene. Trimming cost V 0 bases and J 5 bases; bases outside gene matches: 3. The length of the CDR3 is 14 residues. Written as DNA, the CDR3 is TGTGCCAGCAGCGTAGTGGGACAGGGAGACGAGCAGTACTTC. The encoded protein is CASSVVGQGDEQYF. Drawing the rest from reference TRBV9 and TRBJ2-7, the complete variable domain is DSGVTQTPKHLITATGQRVTLRCSPRSGDLSVYWYQQSLDQGLQFLIQYYNGEERAKGNILERFSAQQFPDLHSELNLSSLELGDSALYFCASSVVGQGDEQYFGPGTRLTVT.

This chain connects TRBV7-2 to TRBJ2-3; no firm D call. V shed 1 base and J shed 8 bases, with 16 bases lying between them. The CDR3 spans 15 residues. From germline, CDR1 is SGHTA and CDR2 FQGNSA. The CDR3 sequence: CASSLEPLKVGTQYF. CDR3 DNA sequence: TGTGCCAGCAGCTTAGAGCCCCTGAAGGTCGGTACGCAGTATTTT. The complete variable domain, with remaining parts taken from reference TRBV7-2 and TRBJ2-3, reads GAGVSQSPSNKVTEKGKDVELRCDPISGHTALYWYRQSLGQGLEFLIYFQGNSAPDKSGLPSDRFSAERTGGSVSTLTIQRTQQEDSAVYLCASSLEPLKVGTQYFGPGTRLTVL.

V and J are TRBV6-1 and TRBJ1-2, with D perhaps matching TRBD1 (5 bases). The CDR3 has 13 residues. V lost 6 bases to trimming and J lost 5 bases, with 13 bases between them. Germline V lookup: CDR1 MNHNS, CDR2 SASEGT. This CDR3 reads CASSRGAGYGYTF. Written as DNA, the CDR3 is TGTGCCAGCAGCCGAGGGGCAGGGTATGGCTACACCTTC.

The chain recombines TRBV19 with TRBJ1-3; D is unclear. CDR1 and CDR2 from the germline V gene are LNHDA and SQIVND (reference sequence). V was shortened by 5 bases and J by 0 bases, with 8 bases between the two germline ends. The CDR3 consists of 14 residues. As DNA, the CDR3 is TGTGCCAGTAGTCCACAGAGCTCTGGAAACACCATATATTTT. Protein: CASSPQSSGNTIYF. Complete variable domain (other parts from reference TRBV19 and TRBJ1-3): DGGITQSPKYLFRKEGQNVTLSCEQNLNHDAMYWYRQDPGQGLRLIYYSQIVNDFQKGDIAEGYSVSREKKESFPLTVTSAQKNPTAFYLCASSPQSSGNTIYFGEGSWLTVV.

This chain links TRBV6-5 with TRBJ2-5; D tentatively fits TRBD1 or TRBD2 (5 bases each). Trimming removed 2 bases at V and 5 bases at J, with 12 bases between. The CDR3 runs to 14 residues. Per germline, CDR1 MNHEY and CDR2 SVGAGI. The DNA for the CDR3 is TGTGCCAGCAGTTACACTGGGACGGAGGAGACCCAGTACTTC. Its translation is CASSYTGTEETQYF.

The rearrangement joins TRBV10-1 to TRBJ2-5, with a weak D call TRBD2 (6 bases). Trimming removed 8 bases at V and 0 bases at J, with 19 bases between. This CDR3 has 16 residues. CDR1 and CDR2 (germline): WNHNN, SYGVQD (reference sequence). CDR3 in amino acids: CASRTWGVGNQETQYF. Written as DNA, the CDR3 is TGCGCCAGCCGGACGTGGGGGGTTGGGAACCAAGAGACCCAGTACTTC.

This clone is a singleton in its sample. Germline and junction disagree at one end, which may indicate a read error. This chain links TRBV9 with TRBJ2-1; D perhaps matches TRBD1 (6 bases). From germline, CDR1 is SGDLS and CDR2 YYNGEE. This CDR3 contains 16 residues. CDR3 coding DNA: TGCGCCAGCAGCGTAGTTTCAGGGGCCTCCTACAATGAGCAGTTCTTC. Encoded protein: CASSVVSGASYNEQFF.

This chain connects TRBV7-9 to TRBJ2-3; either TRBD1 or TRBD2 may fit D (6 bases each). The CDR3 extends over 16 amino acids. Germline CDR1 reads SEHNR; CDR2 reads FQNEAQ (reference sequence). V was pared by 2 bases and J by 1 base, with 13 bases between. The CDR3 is CASSLRGDLGTDTQYF. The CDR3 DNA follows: TGTGCCAGCAGCTTAAGGGGGGACCTAGGCACAGATACGCAGTATTTT.

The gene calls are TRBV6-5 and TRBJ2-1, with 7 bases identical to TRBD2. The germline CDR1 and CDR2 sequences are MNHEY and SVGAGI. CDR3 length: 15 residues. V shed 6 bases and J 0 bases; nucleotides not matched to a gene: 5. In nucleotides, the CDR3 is TGTGCCAGCAGGACGAGCGGGACCTCCTACAATGAGCAGTTCTTC. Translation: CASRTSGTSYNEQFF.

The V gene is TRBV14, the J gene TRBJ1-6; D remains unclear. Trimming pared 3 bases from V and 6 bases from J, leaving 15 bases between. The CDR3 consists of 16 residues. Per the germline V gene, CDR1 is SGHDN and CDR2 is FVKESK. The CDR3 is CASSQGLNLFNSPLHF. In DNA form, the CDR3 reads TGTGCCAGCAGCCAGGGTTTAAACCTGTTTAATTCACCCCTCCACTTT.

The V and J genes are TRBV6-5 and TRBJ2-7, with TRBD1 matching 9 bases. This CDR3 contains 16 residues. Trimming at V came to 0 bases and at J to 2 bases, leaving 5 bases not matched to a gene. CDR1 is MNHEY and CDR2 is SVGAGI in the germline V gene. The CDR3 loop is CASSYSMTGGTYEQYF. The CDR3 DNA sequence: TGTGCCAGCAGTTACTCGATGACAGGGGGTACCTACGAGCAGTACTTC.

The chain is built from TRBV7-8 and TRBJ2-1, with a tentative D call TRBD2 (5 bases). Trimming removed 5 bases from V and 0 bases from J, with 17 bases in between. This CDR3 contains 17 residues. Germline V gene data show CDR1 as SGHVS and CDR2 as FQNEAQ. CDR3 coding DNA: TGTGCCAGCAGCCCAAAAGAGGGTGTGAGCTCCTACAATGAGCAGTTCTTC. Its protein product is CASSPKEGVSSYNEQFF.

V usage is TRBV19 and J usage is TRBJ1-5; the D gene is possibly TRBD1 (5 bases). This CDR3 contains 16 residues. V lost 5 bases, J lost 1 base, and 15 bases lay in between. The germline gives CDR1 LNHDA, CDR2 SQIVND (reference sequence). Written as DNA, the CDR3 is TGTGCCAGTAGTCCTAGCTGGGGGGAGAGCAATCAGCCCCAGCATTTT. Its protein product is CASSPSWGESNQPQHF.

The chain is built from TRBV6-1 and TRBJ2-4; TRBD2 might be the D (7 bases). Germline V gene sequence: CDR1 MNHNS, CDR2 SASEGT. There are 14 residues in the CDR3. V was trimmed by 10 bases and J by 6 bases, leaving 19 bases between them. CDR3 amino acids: CATGEGVLVNIQYF. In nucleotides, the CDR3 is TGTGCCACCGGGGAGGGGGTGCTAGTAAACATTCAGTACTTC.

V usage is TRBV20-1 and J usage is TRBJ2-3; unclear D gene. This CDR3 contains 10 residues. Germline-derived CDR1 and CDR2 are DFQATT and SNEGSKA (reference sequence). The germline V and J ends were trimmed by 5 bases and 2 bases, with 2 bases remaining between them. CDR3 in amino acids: CSAFTDTQYF. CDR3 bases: TGCAGTGCTTTCACAGATACGCAGTATTTT.

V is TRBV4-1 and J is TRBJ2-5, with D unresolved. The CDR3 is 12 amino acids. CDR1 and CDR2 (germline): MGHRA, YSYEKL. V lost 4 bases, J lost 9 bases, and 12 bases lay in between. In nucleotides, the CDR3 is TGCGCCAGCAGCCGGACGGGCTCGGCCCAGTACTTC. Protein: CASSRTGSAQYF.

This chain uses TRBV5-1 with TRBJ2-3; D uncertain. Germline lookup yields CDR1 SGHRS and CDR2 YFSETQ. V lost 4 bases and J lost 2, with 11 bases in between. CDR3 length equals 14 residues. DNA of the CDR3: TGCGCCAGCAGCCCCGGGCAGTTCACAGATACGCAGTATTTT. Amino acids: CASSPGQFTDTQYF.

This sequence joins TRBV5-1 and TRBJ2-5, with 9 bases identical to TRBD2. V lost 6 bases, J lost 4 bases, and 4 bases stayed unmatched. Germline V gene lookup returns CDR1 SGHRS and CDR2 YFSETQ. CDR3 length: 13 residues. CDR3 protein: CASNPTSGETQYF. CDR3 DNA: TGCGCCAGCAACCCGACTAGCGGAGAGACCCAGTACTTC.

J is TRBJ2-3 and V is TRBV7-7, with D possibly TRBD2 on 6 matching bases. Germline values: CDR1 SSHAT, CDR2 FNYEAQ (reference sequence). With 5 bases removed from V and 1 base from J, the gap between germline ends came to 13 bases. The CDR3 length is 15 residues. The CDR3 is CASSQLAVGTDTQYF. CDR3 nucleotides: TGTGCCAGCAGCCAACTAGCTGTCGGCACAGATACGCAGTATTTT.

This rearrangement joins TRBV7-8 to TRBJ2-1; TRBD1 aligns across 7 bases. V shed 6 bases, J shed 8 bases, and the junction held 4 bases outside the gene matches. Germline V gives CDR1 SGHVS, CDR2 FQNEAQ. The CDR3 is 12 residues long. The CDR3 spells CASSLQGYEQFF. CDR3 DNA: TGTGCCAGCAGTCTACAGGGGTATGAGCAGTTCTTC.

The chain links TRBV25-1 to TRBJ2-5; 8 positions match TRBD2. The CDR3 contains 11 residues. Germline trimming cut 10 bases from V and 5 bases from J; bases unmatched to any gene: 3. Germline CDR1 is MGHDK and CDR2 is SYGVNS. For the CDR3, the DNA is TGTGCCACCGGGAGGGAGGAGACCCAGTACTTC. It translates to CATGREETQYF.